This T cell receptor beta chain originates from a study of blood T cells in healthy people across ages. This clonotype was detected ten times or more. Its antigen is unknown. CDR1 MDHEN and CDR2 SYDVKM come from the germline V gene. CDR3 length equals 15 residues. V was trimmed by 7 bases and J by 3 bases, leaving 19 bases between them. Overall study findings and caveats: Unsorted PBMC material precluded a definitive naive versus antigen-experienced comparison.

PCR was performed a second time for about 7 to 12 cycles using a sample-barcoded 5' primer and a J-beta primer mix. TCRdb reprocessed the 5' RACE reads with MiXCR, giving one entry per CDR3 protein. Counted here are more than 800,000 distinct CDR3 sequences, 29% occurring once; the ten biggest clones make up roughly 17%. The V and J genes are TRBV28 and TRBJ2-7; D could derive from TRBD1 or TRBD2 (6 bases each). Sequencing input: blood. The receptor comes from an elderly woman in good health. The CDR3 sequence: CASIGLGGSHYEQYF. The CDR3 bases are TGTGCCAGCATTGGCCTCGGGGGCAGCCACTACGAGCAGTACTTC.